This is a list of T cell receptor beta chains from one sample in a study. Each CDR3 protein gets one entry after TCRdb re-called the 5' RACE reads with MiXCR. The data hold over 8,000 distinct CDR3 sequences, with less than 40% observed a single time. The sample consisted of Tregs sorted from blood. The receptors stem from a female donor with breast cancer. CDR3s leave out the opening cysteine and the closing phenylalanine or tryptophan.

V: TRBV7-8
length: 11
CDR3: ASSLQPNGEQY

V: TRBV20-1
length: 12
CDR3: SAPWVGAYYGYT

V: TRBV5-1
length: 12
CDR3: ASSRGQKNTEAF

V: TRBV6-1
length: 14
CDR3: ASSEALQGAYQPQH

V: TRBV6-9
length: 13
CDR3: ASSYPPWGESEQF

V: TRBV7-2
length: 14
CDR3: ASSVDGGAMNAEAF

V: TRBV20-1
length: 13
CDR3: SATSREISTDTQY

V: TRBV16
length: 14
CDR3: ASSSYSGLAKNIQY

V: TRBV7-2
length: 12
CDR3: ASSLVGGSYGYT

V: TRBV6-2/TRBV6-3
length: 10
CDR3: ASRNRHYGYT

V: TRBV7-2
length: 13
CDR3: ASSLAADGFAEAF

V: TRBV10-3
length: 15
CDR3: AISESPGLANNNEQF

V: TRBV5-6
length: 13
CDR3: ASRNQGSRTNEQF

V: TRBV4-2
length: 14
CDR3: ASSQESWETSYEQY

V: TRBV4-1
length: 15
CDR3: ASSQERRAGEVDTQY

V: TRBV5-6
length: 11
CDR3: ASSFDRNNEQF

V: TRBV2
length: 11
CDR3: ASSEWAGDIQY

V: TRBV20-1
length: 11
CDR3: SARDPTHQPQY

V: TRBV12-3/TRBV12-4
length: 9
CDR3: ASSPQNTQY

V: TRBV4-1
length: 12
CDR3: ASSQAASGQPQH

V: TRBV20-1
length: 8
CDR3: SGTSAQQF

V: TRBV14
length: 11
CDR3: ASSQVTSYGYT

V: TRBV7-2
length: 14
CDR3: ASSLDSLLGSTEAF

V: TRBV20-1
length: 12
CDR3: SAGGWVGNTEAF

V: TRBV28
length: 13
CDR3: ASSLAGGPRDTQY

V: TRBV7-9
length: 13
CDR3: ASSSFDRAGDGYT

V: TRBV4-2
length: 14
CDR3: ASSQTSAGSTGELF

V: TRBV15
length: 10
CDR3: ASTSGDQPQH

V: TRBV5-1
length: 12
CDR3: ASSLAVSTDTQY

V: TRBV25-1
length: 12
CDR3: ASSELEEAETQY

V: TRBV5-1
length: 12
CDR3: ASSLDNPRDTQY

V: TRBV20-1
length: 12
CDR3: SARPPGPRGEQY

V: TRBV5-4
length: 13
CDR3: ASSGLAAGTDTQY

V: TRBV10-3
length: 12
CDR3: AISMDSPGQPQH

V: TRBV7-3
length: 15
CDR3: ASSAVVSGSNTGELF

V: TRBV6-2/TRBV6-3
length: 11
CDR3: ASSWTLQETQY

V: TRBV20-1
length: 12
CDR3: SAKDQRRTDTQY

V: TRBV4-1
length: 10
CDR3: ASKGQNLRLA

V: TRBV20-1
length: 11
CDR3: SATNQGFGEAF

V: TRBV5-1
length: 12
CDR3: ASSYLFYNSPLH

V: TRBV20-1
length: 12
CDR3: SAKYRGRTDTQY

V: TRBV30
length: 11
CDR3: AWSEDPDRGQY

V: TRBV7-2
length: 9
CDR3: ASSFEFEQY

V: TRBV15
length: 13
CDR3: ATSPATGRRETQY

V: TRBV29-1
length: 13
CDR3: SVEEVDRANYGYT

V: TRBV5-4
length: 11
CDR3: DSSQSNTGELF

V: TRBV6-2/TRBV6-3
length: 11
CDR3: ASSYRDTYEQY

V: TRBV20-1
length: 12
CDR3: SATRLAAYNEQF

V: TRBV20-1
length: 12
CDR3: SARGQVYTGELF

V: TRBV30
length: 11
CDR3: AWTRDSKNIQY

V: TRBV6-2/TRBV6-3
length: 14
CDR3: ASSYPRFSGVYEQY

V: TRBV2
length: 10
CDR3: ASSATGGEQY

V: TRBV7-2
length: 10
CDR3: ASSLTGDTQY